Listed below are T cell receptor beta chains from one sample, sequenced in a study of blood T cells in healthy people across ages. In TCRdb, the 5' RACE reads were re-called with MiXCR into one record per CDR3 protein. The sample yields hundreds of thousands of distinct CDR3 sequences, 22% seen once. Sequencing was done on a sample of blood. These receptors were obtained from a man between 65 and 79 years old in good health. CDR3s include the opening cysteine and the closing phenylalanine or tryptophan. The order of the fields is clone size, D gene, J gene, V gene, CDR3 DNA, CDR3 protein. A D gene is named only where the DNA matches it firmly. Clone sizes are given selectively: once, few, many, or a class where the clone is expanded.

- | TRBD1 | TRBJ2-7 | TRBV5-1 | TGCGCCAGCAGCTGGACAGGGGGCTACGAGCAGTACTTC | CASSWTGGYEQYF
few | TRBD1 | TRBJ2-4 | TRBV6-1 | TGTGCCAGCAGTGAAGCGTTGACAGGGACCAAAAACATTCAGTACTTC | CASSEALTGTKNIQYF
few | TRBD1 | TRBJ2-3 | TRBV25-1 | TGTGCCAGCAGCCAATGGACAGGGGCCACAGATACGCAGTATTTT | CASSQWTGATDTQYF
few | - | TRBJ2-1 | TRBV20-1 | TGCAGTGCTAGAGGAGGGGGTACCTACAATGAGCAGTTCTTC | CSARGGGTYNEQFF
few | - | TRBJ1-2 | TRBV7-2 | TGTGCCAGCAGCTTTAACCCGGCAGGATTGGCGAACTATGGCTACACCTTC | CASSFNPAGLANYGYTF
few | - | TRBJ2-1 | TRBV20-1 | TGCAGTGCGGACCCTCTAGCGTCTTCCTACAATGAGCAGTTCTTC | CSADPLASSYNEQFF
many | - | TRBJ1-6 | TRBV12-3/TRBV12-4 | TGTGCCAGCAGTTTCAGTAGGAATTCACCCCTCCACTTT | CASSFSRNSPLHF
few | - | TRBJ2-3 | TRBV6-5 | TGTGCCAGCACCACCCCTGGGGCAGATACGCAGTATTTT | CASTTPGADTQYF
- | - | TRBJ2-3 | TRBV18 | TGTGCCAGCTCACAAAAGGGGAGAGGAAGGACAGATACGCAGTATTTT | CASSQKGRGRTDTQYF
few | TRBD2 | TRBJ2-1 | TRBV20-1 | TGCAGTGCTCAATCCGGGACTACCTACAATGAGCAGTTCTTC | CSAQSGTTYNEQFF
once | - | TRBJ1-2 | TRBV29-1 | TGCAGCGTTGAAAACGTAGATAACTATGGCTACACCTTC | CSVENVDNYGYTF
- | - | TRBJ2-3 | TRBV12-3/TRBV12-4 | TGTGCCAGCAGTTTATTCCCGGACAGTAGCACAGATACGCAGTATTTC | CASSLFPDSSTDTQYF
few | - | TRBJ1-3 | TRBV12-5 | TGTGCTAGTGGTTTGATCACCGTCTCTGGAAACACCATATATTTT | CASGLITVSGNTIYF
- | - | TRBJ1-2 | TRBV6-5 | TGTGCCAGCAGTTATCGAATTAACTATGGCTACACCTTC | CASSYRINYGYTF
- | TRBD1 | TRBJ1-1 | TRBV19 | TGTGCCAGCACGGACAGGGTGGACACTGAAGCTTTCTTT | CASTDRVDTEAFF
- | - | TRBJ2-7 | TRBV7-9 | TGTGCCAGCAGGCCACGTGGACGGGGACAAATCGGCTACGAGCAGTACTTC | CASRPRGRGQIGYEQYF
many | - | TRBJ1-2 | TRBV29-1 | TGCAGCGTTGAAGATTATAATAACATGGGTGCGGTCGGGTATGGCTACACCTTC | CSVEDYNNMGAVGYGYTF
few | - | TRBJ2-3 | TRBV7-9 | TGTGCCAGCAGCTTACCACAGAACACAGATACGCAGTATTTT | CASSLPQNTDTQYF
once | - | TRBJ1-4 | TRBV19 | TGTGCCAGTGCCCCCAGACAGAATAATGAAAAACTGTTTTTT | CASAPRQNNEKLFF
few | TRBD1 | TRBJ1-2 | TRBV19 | TGTGCCAGTCGGAGGACAGGGGACTATGGCTACACCTTC | CASRRTGDYGYTF
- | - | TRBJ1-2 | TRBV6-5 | TGTGCCAGCAGAAACATGGGGGGGTTTGGCTACACCTTC | CASRNMGGFGYTF
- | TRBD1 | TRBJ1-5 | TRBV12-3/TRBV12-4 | TGTGCCAGCAGTTTAGCAACCACAGGGGAGGAACAGCCCCAGCATTTT | CASSLATTGEEQPQHF
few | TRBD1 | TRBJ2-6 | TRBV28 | TGTGCCAGCAGGACACAGGGGGTAAGTGGGGCCAACGTCCTGACTTTC | CASRTQGVSGANVLTF
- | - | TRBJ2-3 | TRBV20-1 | TGCAGTGCTGCCGCGGTCACAGATACGCAGTATTTT | CSAAAVTDTQYF